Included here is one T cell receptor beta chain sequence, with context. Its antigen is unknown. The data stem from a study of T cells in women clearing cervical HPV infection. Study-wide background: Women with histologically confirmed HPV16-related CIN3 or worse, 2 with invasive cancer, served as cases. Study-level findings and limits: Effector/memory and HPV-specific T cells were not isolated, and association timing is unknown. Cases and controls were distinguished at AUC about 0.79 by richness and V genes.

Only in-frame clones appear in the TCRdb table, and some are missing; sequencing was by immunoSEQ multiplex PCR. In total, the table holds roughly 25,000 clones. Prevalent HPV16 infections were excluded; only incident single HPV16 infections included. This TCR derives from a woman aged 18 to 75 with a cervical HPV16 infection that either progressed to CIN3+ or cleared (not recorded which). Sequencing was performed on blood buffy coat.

The covered CDR3 bases are TGTGCCAGCAGTCTGACAGATTTGAACACCGGGGAG. This sequence encodes CASSLTDLNTGE. The full-length CDR3 reads as CASSLTDLNTGELFF. The gene calls are TRBV28 and TRBJ2-2; D is perhaps TRBD1 (5 bases). The observed sequence ends 3 residues before the CDR3 terminus, with the missing tail filled in from the germline J gene. The CDR3 extends over 15 amino acids. In germline, CDR1 is MDHEN, CDR2 SYDVKM. The V end lost 5 bases, the J end lost 1 base, and 11 bases lay between the germline ends. Based on the CDR3 plus reference TRBV28 and TRBJ2-2, the full variable domain is DVKVTQSSRYLVKRTGEKVFLECVQDMDHENMFWYRQDPGLGLRLIYFSYDVKMKEKGDIPEGYSVSREKKERFSLILESASTNQTSMYLCASSLTDLNTGELFFGEGSRLTVL.